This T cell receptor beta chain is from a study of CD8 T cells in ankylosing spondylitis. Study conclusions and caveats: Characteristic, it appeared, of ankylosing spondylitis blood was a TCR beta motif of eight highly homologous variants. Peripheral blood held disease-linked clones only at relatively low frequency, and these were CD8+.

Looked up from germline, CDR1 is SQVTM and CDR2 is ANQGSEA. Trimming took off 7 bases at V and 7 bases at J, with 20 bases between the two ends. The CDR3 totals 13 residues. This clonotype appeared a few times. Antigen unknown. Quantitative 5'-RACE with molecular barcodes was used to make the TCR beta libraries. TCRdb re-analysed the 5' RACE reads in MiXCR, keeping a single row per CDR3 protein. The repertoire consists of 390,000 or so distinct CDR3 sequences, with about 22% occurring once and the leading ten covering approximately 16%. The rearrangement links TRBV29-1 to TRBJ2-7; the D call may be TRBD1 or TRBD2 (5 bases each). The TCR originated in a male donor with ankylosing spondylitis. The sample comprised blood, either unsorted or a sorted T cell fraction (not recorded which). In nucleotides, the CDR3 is TGCAGCGCCTCTGGAGGCCCGGGGCGGGAGCAGTACTTC. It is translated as CSASGGPGREQYF.